The source of this T cell receptor beta chain is a study of T-cell reconstitution after alpha-beta-depleted transplantation in children. The CDR3 spans 15 residues. Germline-derived CDR1 and CDR2 are DFQATT and SNEGSKA (reference sequence). Trimming removed 6 bases from V and 0 bases from J, with 16 bases in between. This clonotype was detected many times. Unique molecular identifiers featured in how the TCRbeta library was prepared. TCRdb reanalysed the PCR reads using MiXCR and keeps one entry per CDR3 protein. Of 400,000 to 500,000 distinct CDR3 sequences listed, approximately 10% were seen once; the top ten hold about 5%.

Sequenced here: PBMCs from the stem cell graft donor, sampled from the stem cell graft. This rearrangement joins TRBV20-1 to TRBJ2-3; D may be TRBD1 or TRBD2 (6 bases each). The receptor's source is a human donor who donated a stem cell graft to a child with acute myeloid leukemia. CDR3 in amino acids: CSAGRPTGSTDTQYF. For the CDR3, the DNA is TGCAGTGCGGGGAGGCCCACAGGGAGCACAGATACGCAGTATTTT.